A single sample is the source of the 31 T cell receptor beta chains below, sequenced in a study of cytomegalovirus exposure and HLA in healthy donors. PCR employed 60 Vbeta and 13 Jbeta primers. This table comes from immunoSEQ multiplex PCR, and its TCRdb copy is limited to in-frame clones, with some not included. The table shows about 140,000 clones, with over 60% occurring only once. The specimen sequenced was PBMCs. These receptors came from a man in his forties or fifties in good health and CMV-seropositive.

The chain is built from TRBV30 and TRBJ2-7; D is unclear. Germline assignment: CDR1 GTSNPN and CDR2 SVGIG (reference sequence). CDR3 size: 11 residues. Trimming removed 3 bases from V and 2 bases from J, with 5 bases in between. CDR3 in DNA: TGTGCCTGGAGCACTCCCTACGAGCAGTACTTC. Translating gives CAWSTPYEQYF.

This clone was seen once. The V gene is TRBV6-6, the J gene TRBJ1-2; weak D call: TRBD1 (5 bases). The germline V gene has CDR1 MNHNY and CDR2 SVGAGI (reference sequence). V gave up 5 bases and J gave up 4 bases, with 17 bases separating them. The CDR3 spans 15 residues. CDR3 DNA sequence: TGTGCCAGCAGTGCGACTAGGGGTAAGGGCTATGGCTACACCTTC. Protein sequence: CASSATRGKGYGYTF.

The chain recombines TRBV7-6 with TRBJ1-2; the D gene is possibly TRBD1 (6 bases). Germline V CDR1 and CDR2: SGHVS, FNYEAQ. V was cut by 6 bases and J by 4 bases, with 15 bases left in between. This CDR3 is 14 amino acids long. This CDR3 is CASSPGTGIYGYTF. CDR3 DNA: TGTGCCAGCAGTCCTGGTACAGGGATCTATGGCTACACCTTC.

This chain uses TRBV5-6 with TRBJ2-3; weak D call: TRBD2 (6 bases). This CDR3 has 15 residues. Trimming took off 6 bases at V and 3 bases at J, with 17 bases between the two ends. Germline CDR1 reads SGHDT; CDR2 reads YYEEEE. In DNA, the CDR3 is TGTGCCAGCACCCCTATCGGGGGAAGTACAGATACGCAGTATTTT. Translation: CASTPIGGSTDTQYF.

The CDR3 sequence: CASSISAMNTEAFF. DNA of the CDR3: TGTGCCAGTAGTATTAGCGCTATGAACACTGAAGCTTTCTTT. V and J are TRBV19 and TRBJ1-1; D unclear. The CDR3 is made up of 14 amino acids. CDR1 LNHDA and CDR2 SQIVND come from the germline V gene (reference sequence). V lost 3 bases, J lost 0 bases, and 8 bases lay in between.

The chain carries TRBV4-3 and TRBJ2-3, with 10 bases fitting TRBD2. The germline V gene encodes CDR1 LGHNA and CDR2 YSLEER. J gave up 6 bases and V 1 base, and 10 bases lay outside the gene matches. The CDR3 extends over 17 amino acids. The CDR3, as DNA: TGCGCCAGCAGCCAAGGCAGAAAGCGGGGGGGCGGTGATACGCAGTATTTT. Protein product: CASSQGRKRGGGDTQYF.

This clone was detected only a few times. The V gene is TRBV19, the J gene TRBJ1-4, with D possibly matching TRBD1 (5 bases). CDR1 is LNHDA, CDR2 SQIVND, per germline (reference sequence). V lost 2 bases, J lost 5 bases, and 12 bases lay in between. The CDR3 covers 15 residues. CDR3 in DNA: TGTGCCAGTAGTATATGGCAGGGACTGAATGAAAAACTGTTTTTT. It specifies CASSIWQGLNEKLFF.

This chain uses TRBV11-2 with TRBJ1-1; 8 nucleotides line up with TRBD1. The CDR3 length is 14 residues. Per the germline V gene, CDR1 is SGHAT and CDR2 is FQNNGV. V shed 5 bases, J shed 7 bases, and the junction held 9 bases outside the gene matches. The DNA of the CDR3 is TGTGCCAGCAGCCCGGACAGGGTACGGGGTGAAGCTTTCTTT. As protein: CASSPDRVRGEAFF. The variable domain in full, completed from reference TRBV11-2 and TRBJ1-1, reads EAGVAQSPRYKIIEKRQSVAFWCNPISGHATLYWYQQILGQGPKLLIQFQNNGVVDDSQLPKDRFSAERLKGVDSTLKIQPAKLEDSAVYLCASSPDRVRGEAFFGQGTRLTVV.

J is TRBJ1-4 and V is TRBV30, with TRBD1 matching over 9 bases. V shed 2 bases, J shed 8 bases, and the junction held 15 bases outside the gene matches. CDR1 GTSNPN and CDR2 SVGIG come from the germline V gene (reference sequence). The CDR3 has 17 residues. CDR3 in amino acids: CAWSKQITGGAEEKLFF. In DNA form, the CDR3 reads TGTGCCTGGAGTAAACAAATAACAGGGGGCGCGGAGGAAAAACTGTTTTTT.

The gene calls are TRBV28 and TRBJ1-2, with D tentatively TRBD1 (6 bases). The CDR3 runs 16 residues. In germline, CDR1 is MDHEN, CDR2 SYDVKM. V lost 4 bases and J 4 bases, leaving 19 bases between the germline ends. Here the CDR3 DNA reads TGTGCCAGCAGTTATATTCGGGGGGCGATCCGCTATGGCTACACCTTC. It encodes CASSYIRGAIRYGYTF.

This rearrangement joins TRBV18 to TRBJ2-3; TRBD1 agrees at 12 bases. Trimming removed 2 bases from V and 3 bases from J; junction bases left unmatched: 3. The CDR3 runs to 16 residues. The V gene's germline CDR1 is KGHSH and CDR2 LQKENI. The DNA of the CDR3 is TGTGCCAGCTCACCAGTGGGACAGGGGGCAACAGATACGCAGTATTTT. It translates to CASSPVGQGATDTQYF.

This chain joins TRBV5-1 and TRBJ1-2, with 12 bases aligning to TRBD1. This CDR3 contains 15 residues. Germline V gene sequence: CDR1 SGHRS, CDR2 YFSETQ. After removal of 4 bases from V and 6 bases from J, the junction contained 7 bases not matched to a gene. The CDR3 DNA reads TGCGCCAGCAGCCAAGGGACAGGGGGCGCGAATGGCTACACCTTC. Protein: CASSQGTGGANGYTF.

The CDR3 reads CASSPGGPGSNQPQHF. In DNA, the CDR3 is TGCGCCAGCAGTCCCGGGGGTCCGGGTAGCAATCAGCCCCAGCATTTT. The chain combines TRBV10-1 with TRBJ1-5, with a weak D call TRBD1 (5 bases). CDR1 and CDR2 (germline): WNHNN, SYGVQD (reference sequence). CDR3 length equals 16 residues. Between the trimmed V and J ends, which lost 5 bases and 0 bases, there was a span of 14 bases.

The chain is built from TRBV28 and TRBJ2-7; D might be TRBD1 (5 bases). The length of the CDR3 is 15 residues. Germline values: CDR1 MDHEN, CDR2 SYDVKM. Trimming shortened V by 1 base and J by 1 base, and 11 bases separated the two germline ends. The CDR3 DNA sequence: TGTGCCAGCAGTTTATATCAGGGTGGGTCCTACGAGCAGTACTTC. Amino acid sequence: CASSLYQGGSYEQYF.

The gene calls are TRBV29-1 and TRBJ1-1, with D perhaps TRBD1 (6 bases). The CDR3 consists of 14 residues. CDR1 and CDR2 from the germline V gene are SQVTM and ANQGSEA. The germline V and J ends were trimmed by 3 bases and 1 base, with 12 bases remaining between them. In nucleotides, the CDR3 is TGCAGCGTTGACATTCTGACAGGGAACACTGAAGCTTTCTTT. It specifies CSVDILTGNTEAFF.

The CDR3 nucleotides are TGCGCCAGCAGTACCGGACAGGGGCGAGAAAAACTGTTTTTT. Amino acids: CASSTGQGREKLFF. The V and J genes are TRBV5-1 and TRBJ1-4; 9 bases are shared with TRBD1. J was trimmed by 8 bases and V by 5 bases; bases with no gene match: 7. The CDR3 extends over 14 amino acids. Germline CDR1 is SGHRS and CDR2 is YFSETQ.

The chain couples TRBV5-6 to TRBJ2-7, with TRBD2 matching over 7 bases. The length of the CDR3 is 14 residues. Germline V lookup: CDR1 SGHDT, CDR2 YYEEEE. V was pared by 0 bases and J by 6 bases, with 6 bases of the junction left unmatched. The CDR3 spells CASSLGGGPLEQYF. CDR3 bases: TGTGCCAGCAGCTTGGGGGGGGGTCCTCTCGAGCAGTACTTC. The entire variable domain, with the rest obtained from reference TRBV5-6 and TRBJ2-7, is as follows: DAGVTQSPTHLIKTRGQQVTLRCSPKSGHDTVSWYQQALGQGPQFIFQYYEEEERQRGNFPDRFSGHQFPNYSSELNVNALLLGDSALYLCASSLGGGPLEQYFGPGTRLTVT.

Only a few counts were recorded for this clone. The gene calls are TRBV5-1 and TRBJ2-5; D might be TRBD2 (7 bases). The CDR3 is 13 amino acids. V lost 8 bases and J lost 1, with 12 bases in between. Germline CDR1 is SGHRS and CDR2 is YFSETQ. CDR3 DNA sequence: TGCGCCAGTAGGGGGACTATCCAAGAGACCCAGTACTTC. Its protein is CASRGTIQETQYF. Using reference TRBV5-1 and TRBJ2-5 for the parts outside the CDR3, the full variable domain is KAGVTQTPRYLIKTRGQQVTLSCSPISGHRSVSWYQQTPGQGLQFLFEYFSETQRNKGNFPGRFSGRQFSNSRSEMNVSTLELGDSALYLCASRGTIQETQYFGPGTRLLVL.

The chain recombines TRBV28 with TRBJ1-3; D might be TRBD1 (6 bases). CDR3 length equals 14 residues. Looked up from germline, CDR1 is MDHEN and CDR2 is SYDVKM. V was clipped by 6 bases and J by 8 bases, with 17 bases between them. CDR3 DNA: TGTGCCAGCAGCCTAGGGGGGGTTCTGGACACCATATATTTT. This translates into CASSLGGVLDTIYF.

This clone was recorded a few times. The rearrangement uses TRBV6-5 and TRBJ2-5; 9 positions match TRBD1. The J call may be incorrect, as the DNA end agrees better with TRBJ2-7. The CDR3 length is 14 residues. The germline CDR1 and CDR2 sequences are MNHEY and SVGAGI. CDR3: CASMQGTGSYEQYF. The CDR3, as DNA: TGTGCCAGCATGCAGGGGACAGGGTCCTACGAGCAGTACTTC.

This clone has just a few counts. In DNA, the CDR3 is TGTGCCAGCAGAGACCCCACAGGATTCAATCAGCCCCAGCATTTT. This gives the protein CASRDPTGFNQPQHF. The V gene is TRBV6-1, the J gene TRBJ1-5, with a tentative D call TRBD1 (5 bases). The V and J ends lost 6 bases and 3 bases respectively, with 15 bases between them. Germline V gene data show CDR1 as MNHNS and CDR2 as SASEGT. The CDR3 extends over 15 amino acids.

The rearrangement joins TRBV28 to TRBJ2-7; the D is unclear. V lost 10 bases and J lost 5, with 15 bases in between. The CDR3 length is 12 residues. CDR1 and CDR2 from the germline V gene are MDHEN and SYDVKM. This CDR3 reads CATDAARHEQYF. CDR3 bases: TGTGCCACCGACGCGGCACGCCACGAGCAGTACTTC.

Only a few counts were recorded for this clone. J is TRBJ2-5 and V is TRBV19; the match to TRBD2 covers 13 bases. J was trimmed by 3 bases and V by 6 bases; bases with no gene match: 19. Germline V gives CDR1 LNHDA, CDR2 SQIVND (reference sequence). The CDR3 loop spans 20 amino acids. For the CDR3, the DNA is TGTGCCAGTAGCCCCCGGAAAGGTAGTCGGGGACTAGCGGGGAAAGAGACCCAGTACTTC. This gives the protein CASSPRKGSRGLAGKETQYF.

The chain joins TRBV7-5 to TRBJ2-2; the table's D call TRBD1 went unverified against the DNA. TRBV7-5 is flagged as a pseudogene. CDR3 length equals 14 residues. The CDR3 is CASKRTANTGELFF. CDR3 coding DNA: TGTGCCAGCAAGAGGACAGCGAACACCGGGGAGCTGTTTTTT.

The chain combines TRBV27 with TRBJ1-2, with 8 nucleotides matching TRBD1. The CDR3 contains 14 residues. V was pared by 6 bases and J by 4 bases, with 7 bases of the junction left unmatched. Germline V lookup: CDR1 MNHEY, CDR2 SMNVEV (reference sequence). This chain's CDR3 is CASRVLGQGYGYTF. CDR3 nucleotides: TGTGCCAGCAGGGTGCTTGGACAGGGCTATGGCTACACCTTC.

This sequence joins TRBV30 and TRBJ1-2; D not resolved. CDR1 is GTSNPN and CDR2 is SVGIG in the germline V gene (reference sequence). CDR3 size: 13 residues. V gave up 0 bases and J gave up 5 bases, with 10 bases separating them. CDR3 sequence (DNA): TGTGCCTGGAGTGTCGGGGTCGGATATGGCTACACCTTC. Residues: CAWSVGVGYGYTF.

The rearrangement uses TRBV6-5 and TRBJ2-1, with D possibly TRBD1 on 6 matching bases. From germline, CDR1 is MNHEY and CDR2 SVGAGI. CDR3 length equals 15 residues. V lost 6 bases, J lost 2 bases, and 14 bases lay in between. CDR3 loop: CASSLTGYPYNEQFF. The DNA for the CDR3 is TGTGCCAGCAGCCTGACAGGATATCCCTACAATGAGCAGTTCTTC.

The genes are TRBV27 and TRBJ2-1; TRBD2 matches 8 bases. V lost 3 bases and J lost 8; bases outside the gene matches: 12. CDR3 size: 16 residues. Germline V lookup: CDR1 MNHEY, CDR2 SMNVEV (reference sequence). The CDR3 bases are TGTGCCAGCAGTTTCGTAGGACTAGCAGGGGCGGATGAGCAGTTCTTC. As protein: CASSFVGLAGADEQFF.

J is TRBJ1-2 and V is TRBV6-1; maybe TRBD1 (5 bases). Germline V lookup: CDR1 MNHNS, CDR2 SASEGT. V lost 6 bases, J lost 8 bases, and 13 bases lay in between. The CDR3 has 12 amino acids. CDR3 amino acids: CASRGGLLGYTF. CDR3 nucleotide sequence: TGTGCCAGCAGGGGGGGACTTCTGGGCTACACCTTC.

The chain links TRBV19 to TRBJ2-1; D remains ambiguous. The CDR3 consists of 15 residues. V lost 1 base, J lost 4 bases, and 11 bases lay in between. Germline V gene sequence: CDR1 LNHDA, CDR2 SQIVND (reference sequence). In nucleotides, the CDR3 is TGTGCCAGTAGTATAGGGCTCCGCCCATACAATGAGCAGTTCTTC. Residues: CASSIGLRPYNEQFF. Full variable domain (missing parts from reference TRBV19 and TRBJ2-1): DGGITQSPKYLFRKEGQNVTLSCEQNLNHDAMYWYRQDPGQGLRLIYYSQIVNDFQKGDIAEGYSVSREKKESFPLTVTSAQKNPTAFYLCASSIGLRPYNEQFFGPGTRLTVL.

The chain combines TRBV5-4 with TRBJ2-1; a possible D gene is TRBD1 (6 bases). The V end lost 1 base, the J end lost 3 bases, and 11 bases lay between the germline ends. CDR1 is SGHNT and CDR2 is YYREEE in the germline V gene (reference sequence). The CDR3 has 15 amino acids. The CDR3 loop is CASSLSLQGYNEQFF. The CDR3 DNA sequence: TGTGCCAGCAGCTTGTCCCTACAGGGCTACAATGAGCAGTTCTTC.